This record looks at one TCR beta chain sequence and its context. Its antigen remains unidentified. These data are taken from a study of graft-versus-host responses after intestinal transplantation. Using immunoSEQ multiplex PCR, the repertoire was profiled, and TCRdb retains in-frame clones only, with some absent. The profile shows some 27,000 clones, around 94% of them singletons. Findings of the study overall: The marrow of recipients harbored GvH clones, and ileum or blood showed some of them first.

V was cut by 5 bases and J by 7 bases, with 12 bases left in between. Germline V gene sequence: CDR1 LNHDA, CDR2 SQIVND (reference sequence). The CDR3 length is 12 residues. This clonotype originated in a human patient who received an intestinal transplant, so some T cells may come from the graft donor. J is TRBJ2-7 and V is TRBV19, with no clear D. Here the sequenced sample was PBMCs, taken approximately 32 days after intestinal transplant. The CDR3 spells CASSEPLREQYF. The CDR3 nucleotides are TGTGCCAGTAGTGAGCCGCTTCGGGAGCAGTACTTC.